One and the same sample provided the 8 T cell receptor beta chains below, sequenced in a study of T cells in Graves' hyperthyroidism and ophthalmopathy. RNA transcripts provided the source from which TCR beta CDR3 regions were amplified. A first-round RT-PCR of the TCR CDR3 used the HTBI primer set. TCRdb fed the multiplex PCR reads into MiXCR, producing one record per CDR3 protein. The repertoire holds around 620,000 distinct CDR3 sequences, roughly 17% seen once, with 3.5% to 4% in the top ten. The sequencing sample was made of blood. The source of these receptors is a woman aged 25 to 45 with Graves' hyperthyroidism.

This clonotype has ten or more counts. The rearrangement uses TRBV6-2 or TRBV6-3 and TRBJ2-3; 10 bases agree with TRBD2. This CDR3 is 14 amino acids long. Trimming cost V 6 bases and J 3 bases; bases outside gene matches: 3. Looked up from germline, CDR1 is MNHEY and CDR2 is SVGEGT. CDR3 in amino acids: CASRLAGATDTQYF. As DNA, the CDR3 is TGTGCCAGCAGGCTAGCGGGAGCTACAGATACGCAGTATTTT.

This clonotype was found many times. This chain joins TRBV11-3 and TRBJ1-4; D is possibly TRBD1 (5 bases). The CDR3 loop spans 15 amino acids. The V end was cut by 5 bases, the J end by 6 bases, with 16 bases between. Germline CDR1 SGHNT, CDR2 YENEEA. DNA for the CDR3: TGTGCCAGCAGCCAGTCGCGGGGGGGACATGAAAAACTGTTTTTT. Protein sequence: CASSQSRGGHEKLFF.

This clonotype was detected many times. The rearrangement links TRBV27 to TRBJ2-7, with D possibly being TRBD2 (6 bases). The CDR3 sequence is 16 residues long. From germline, CDR1 is MNHEY and CDR2 SMNVEV (reference sequence). Trimming removed 3 bases at V and 0 bases at J, with 15 bases between. The CDR3 protein is CASSLRGGVSSYEQYF. DNA for the CDR3: TGTGCCAGCAGTTTGCGCGGCGGGGTGAGCTCCTACGAGCAGTACTTC.

Points on this clonotype: An end of the junction differs from the germline gene, which may be a read error. This chain joins TRBV20-1 and TRBJ2-1; D gene unclear. Per the germline V gene, CDR1 is DFQATT and CDR2 is SNEGSKA (reference sequence). The CDR3 sequence is 10 residues long. The CDR3 loop is CSAREQRNIF. CDR3 DNA: TGCAGTGCTAGAGAACAGAGGAATATCTTC.

Many counts were recorded for this clonotype. This rearrangement joins TRBV4-1 to TRBJ2-7, with D maybe TRBD1 (6 bases). This CDR3 region has 14 residues. Germline V gives CDR1 MGHRA, CDR2 YSYEKL. V shed 1 base and J shed 6 bases, with 13 bases lying between them. The CDR3 region has the DNA TGCGCCAGCAGCCAAGCAACAGGGACGGGCGAGCAGTACTTC. Translating gives CASSQATGTGEQYF.

This clonotype was detected ten times or more. The chain joins TRBV7-9 to TRBJ2-7, with D tentatively TRBD1 or TRBD2 (5 bases each). The CDR3 is made up of 17 amino acids. Germline CDR1 and CDR2: SEHNR and FQNEAQ (reference sequence). Between the trimmed V and J ends, which lost 5 bases and 2 bases, there was a span of 22 bases. Here the CDR3 reads CASSPPILGTGPYEQYF. CDR3 bases: TGTGCCAGCAGCCCTCCAATTTTGGGGACGGGGCCCTACGAGCAGTACTTC. Full variable domain (rest looked up from reference TRBV7-9 and TRBJ2-7): DTGVSQNPRHKITKRGQNVTFRCDPISEHNRLYWYRQTLGQGPEFLTYFQNEAQLEKSRLLSDRFSAERPKGSFSTLEIQRTEQGDSAMYLCASSPPILGTGPYEQYFGPGTRLTVT.

The rearrangement uses TRBV29-1 and TRBJ2-1, with TRBD2 matching over 13 bases. The CDR3 has 15 residues. Germline lookup yields CDR1 SQVTM and CDR2 ANQGSEA. After removal of 6 bases from V and 6 bases from J, the junction contained 8 bases not matched to a gene. The CDR3 bases are TGCAGCGTCCGACTAGCGGGAGGCCCATCCAATGAGCAGTTCTTC. It translates to CSVRLAGGPSNEQFF.

This chain joins TRBV14 and TRBJ2-7; either TRBD1 or TRBD2 may fit D (6 bases each). Per germline, CDR1 SGHDN and CDR2 FVKESK. Trimming took 1 base from V and 0 from J, leaving 13 bases between them. The CDR3 consists of 16 residues. In DNA form, the CDR3 reads TGTGCCAGCAGCCAAGTTGGGGGCGGGGACTCCTACGAGCAGTACTTC. Protein: CASSQVGGGDSYEQYF.